This T cell receptor beta chain appears in the sequencing data of a study of T cells after somatic rescue of genetic block. This clone was recorded once. TCRdb's copy holds only in-frame clones and misses some; the assay was immunoSEQ multiplex PCR. The repertoire holds roughly 92,000 clones, with just under 90% as singletons. Germline-derived CDR1 and CDR2 are SEHNR and FQNEAQ (reference sequence). The CDR3 runs 16 residues. Between the trimmed V and J ends, which lost 4 bases and 12 bases, there was a span of 27 bases. V and J are TRBV7-9 and TRBJ1-1; weak D call: TRBD1 (5 bases). This TCR came from a young woman. The sequenced material came from peripheral blood mononuclear cells (PBMCs). CDR3 nucleotides: TGTGCCAGCAGCTCTAGACTCTTTTCGCCAAACAAGGGGACTTTCTTT. This translates into CASSSRLFSPNKGTFF.